Listed below are T cell receptor beta chains from one sample, sequenced in a study of T-cell reconstitution after alpha-beta-depleted transplantation in children. TCRdb called the PCR reads again in MiXCR, with one record for every CDR3 protein. The sample contains approximately 400,000 distinct CDR3 sequences, around 9.9% of which appear only once. Sample: PBMCs from the stem cell graft donor, taken from the stem cell graft. The receptors stem from a human donor who donated a stem cell graft to a child with acute myeloid leukemia. Both conserved end residues are part of each CDR3. The D gene is left open where the match is weak. Where a row states a size, it is once, few, many or the class of an expanded clone; other rows omit it.

cdr3_nt	cdr3_aa	v_call	j_call	d_call	clone_size
TGCAGTGCTGCGCCAGCGGGAGGGCCAGGCACCGGGGAGCTGTTTTTT	CSAAPAGGPGTGELFF	TRBV20-1	TRBJ2-2	TRBD2	.
TGTGCCAGCAGTCAATCTGGGGGGGGGCGCACCACCGGGGAGCTGTTTTTT	CASSQSGGGRTTGELFF	TRBV11-2	TRBJ2-2	.	.
TGTGCCAGCAGAACCCAGGGTACCACCGGGGAGCTGTTTTTT	CASRTQGTTGELFF	TRBV6-1	TRBJ2-2	.	few
TGCGCCAGCAGCTGGCAAGGGGGCGAAGGAGAGACCCAGTACTTC	CASSWQGGEGETQYF	TRBV5-1	TRBJ2-5	TRBD1	few
TGCGCCAGCACCCTGAGGAGGGACCTCCGAGATCAGCCCCAGCATTTT	CASTLRRDLRDQPQHF	TRBV5-1	TRBJ1-5	.	.
TGTGCCAGCAGCGGTGAGGAAGGGGGGCCAGATACGCAGTATTTT	CASSGEEGGPDTQYF	TRBV11-2	TRBJ2-3	.	.
TGTGCCATCAGCCTGACCGCCGGGACTAGCGGCTACAATGAGCAGTTCTTC	CAISLTAGTSGYNEQFF	TRBV10-3	TRBJ2-1	TRBD2	.
TGCAGTGCTAGAGCCGCGGGGGTTAGTAGGTTTAATTCACCCCTCCACTTT	CSARAAGVSRFNSPLHF	TRBV20-1	TRBJ1-6	.	.
TGTGCCAGCAGCTTGGGGTTCAGCTCTGGAAACACCATATATTTT	CASSLGFSSGNTIYF	TRBV5-5	TRBJ1-3	.	many
TGTGCCAGCAGTCAACGGGCATCTAGGGAGCAGTACTTC	CASSQRASREQYF	TRBV14	TRBJ2-7	.	many
TGCAGCGTTGAAAAGGGGGATAACACTGAAGCTTTCTTT	CSVEKGDNTEAFF	TRBV29-1	TRBJ1-1	.	.
TGCAGTGCTAGAGATAGTCAGCAGGAAAAACTGTTTTTT	CSARDSQQEKLFF	TRBV20-1	TRBJ1-4	.	few
TGCAGTGCTAGCGCCTCTCATCTGCAGTATTTT	CSASASHLQYF	TRBV20-1	TRBJ2-3	.	.
TGTGCCAGCAGCTTGGTTGACAGAGGCACTGAAGCTTTCTTT	CASSLVDRGTEAFF	TRBV5-5	TRBJ1-1	.	many
TGTGCCAGCAGTAACCGACAGGCGAACACCGGGGAGCTGTTTTTT	CASSNRQANTGELFF	TRBV6-5	TRBJ2-2	.	few
TGCAGCGTTGAAGGGCATCCCGGGACGAACACAGATACGCAGTATTTT	CSVEGHPGTNTDTQYF	TRBV29-1	TRBJ2-3	.	few
TGTGCCAGCAGTCCGGTTAACATGAACTATGGCTACACCTTC	CASSPVNMNYGYTF	TRBV27	TRBJ1-2	.	few
TGTGCCAGCAGTTTTCTAGCGGAAGAGACCCAGTACTTC	CASSFLAEETQYF	TRBV12-3/TRBV12-4	TRBJ2-5	TRBD2	few